These 25 T cell receptor beta chains share one sample of origin, sequenced in a study of cytomegalovirus exposure and HLA in healthy donors. Both 60 Vbeta primers and 13 Jbeta primers went into the PCR. The method was immunoSEQ multiplex PCR; TCRdb's version includes in-frame clones alone and lacks a portion of them. The table lists more than 200,000 clones. Sequencing input: PBMCs. Source of these receptors: a woman under 40 in good health and CMV-seropositive.

The chain employs TRBV6-6 and TRBJ1-5; D is undetermined. This CDR3 spans 13 amino acids. The V gene's germline CDR1 is MNHNY and CDR2 SVGAGI (reference sequence). Trimming removed 6 bases at V and 3 bases at J, with 9 bases between. CDR3 sequence (DNA): TGTGCCAGCAGCCAAAACACCAATCAGCCCCAGCATTTT. It yields the protein CASSQNTNQPQHF.

This chain uses TRBV29-1 with TRBJ2-1, with TRBD2 matching over 9 bases. After removal of 5 bases from V and 0 bases from J, the junction contained 8 bases not matched to a gene. The CDR3 is 16 residues long. Germline CDR1 is SQVTM and CDR2 is ANQGSEA. The CDR3 DNA is TGCAGCGTTCAAGCGGGAGGCCCGAGCTCCTACAATGAGCAGTTCTTC. It codes for CSVQAGGPSSYNEQFF.

This chain uses TRBV28 with TRBJ1-2; 7 bases are a match to TRBD1. The J segment lost 3 bases and the V segment lost 6 bases, leaving 10 bases of the junction unmatched. The CDR3 is 15 amino acids. Germline V lookup: CDR1 MDHEN, CDR2 SYDVKM. Here the CDR3 reads CASSVTGVWDYGYTF. DNA of the CDR3: TGTGCCAGCAGCGTAACAGGGGTCTGGGACTATGGCTACACCTTC.

The gene calls are TRBV6-7 and TRBJ2-4; possibly TRBD2 for D (6 bases). TRBV6-7 is filed as an ORF, its function uncertain. The V gene lost 7 bases and the J gene lost 0 bases, with 13 bases spanning the gap. CDR3 size: 15 residues. CDR3 DNA sequence: TGTGCCAGCAATCTGACGGGGGTAGCCAAAAACATTCAGTACTTC. Protein product: CASNLTGVAKNIQYF.

For the CDR3, the DNA is TGCGCCAGCAGCCAAGCGCGTACTAGCGGGAGACTCGAGCAGTACTTC. It specifies CASSQARTSGRLEQYF. The chain couples TRBV4-3 to TRBJ2-7, with 11 nucleotides matching TRBD2. The J segment lost 6 bases and the V segment lost 1 base, leaving 8 bases of the junction unmatched. Germline CDR1 LGHNA, CDR2 YSLEER. The CDR3 runs to 16 residues.

This chain connects TRBV5-4 to TRBJ2-4; a weak D match, TRBD1 (6 bases). The germline V gene encodes CDR1 SGHNT and CDR2 YYREEE (reference sequence). V lost 5 bases and J 2 bases, leaving 11 bases between the germline ends. CDR3 length: 14 residues. The DNA of the CDR3 is TGTGCCAGCAGTCACAGGGATTCCAAAAACATTCAGTACTTC. This gives the protein CASSHRDSKNIQYF.

The rearrangement links TRBV28 to TRBJ2-1, with TRBD2 identical over 9 bases. Losses at the gene ends were 0 bases for V and 4 bases for J; bases not matched to a gene: 4. Per germline, CDR1 MDHEN and CDR2 SYDVKM. The CDR3 is 16 amino acids. The CDR3 DNA follows: TGTGCCAGCAGTTTATGGGCGGGAGGGCCTTACAATGAGCAGTTCTTC. It yields the protein CASSLWAGGPYNEQFF.

The chain employs TRBV28 and TRBJ2-1, with 14 bases matching TRBD2. The length of the CDR3 is 15 residues. J gave up 6 bases and V 6 bases, and 4 bases lay outside the gene matches. Germline CDR1 reads MDHEN; CDR2 reads SYDVKM. The DNA of the CDR3 is TGTGCCAGCAGCCAAGGACTAGCGGGGGGCAATGAGCAGTTCTTC. This sequence encodes CASSQGLAGGNEQFF.

The genes are TRBV29-1 and TRBJ2-5; 13 positions match TRBD2. The better agreement between TRBJ2-7 and the DNA end casts doubt on the J call. CDR1 is SQVTM, CDR2 ANQGSEA, per germline. This CDR3 is 14 amino acids long. The CDR3 reads CSVQGLAGVDEQYF. The CDR3 DNA follows: TGCAGCGTTCAAGGACTAGCGGGAGTCGACGAGCAGTACTTC.

The J gene is TRBJ1-5, the V gene TRBV11-2; tentatively, D is TRBD1 (5 bases). CDR3 length: 15 amino acids. Between the trimmed V and J ends, which lost 2 bases and 4 bases, there was a span of 12 bases. Germline CDR1 SGHAT, CDR2 FQNNGV. CDR3 nucleotide sequence: TGTGCCAGCAGCTTAAAGTATGGGGGGAATCAGCCCCAGCATTTT. Translation: CASSLKYGGNQPQHF.

CDR3 in amino acids: CASSPNLAGLTTDTQYF. The CDR3 DNA follows: TGCGCCAGCAGCCCAAACCTAGCGGGACTGACCACAGATACGCAGTATTTT. The chain recombines TRBV5-1 with TRBJ2-3; TRBD2 matches 9 bases. The CDR3 has 17 residues. Germline V gives CDR1 SGHRS, CDR2 YFSETQ. V was pared by 4 bases and J by 2 bases, with 11 bases of the junction left unmatched.

This chain uses TRBV11-2 with TRBJ2-3, with D perhaps TRBD2 (5 bases). The V gene's germline CDR1 is SGHAT and CDR2 FQNNGV. V lost 4 bases, J lost 5 bases, and 10 bases lay in between. The CDR3 consists of 13 residues. In DNA, the CDR3 is TGTGCCAGCAGCTCCCAGGCGGGAGATACGCAGTATTTT. Its protein is CASSSQAGDTQYF.

The chain carries TRBV4-3 and TRBJ2-2; 13 positions match TRBD2. The CDR3 totals 22 residues. Germline V gene data show CDR1 as LGHNA and CDR2 as YSLEER. V was clipped by 0 bases and J by 1 base; unmatched bases: 14. The CDR3 reads CASSQEGPTSGRGTWNTGELFF. In DNA form, the CDR3 reads TGCGCCAGCAGCCAAGAGGGCCCTACTAGCGGGAGGGGAACATGGAACACCGGGGAGCTGTTTTTT.

The chain is built from TRBV27 and TRBJ2-4; possibly TRBD1 for D (5 bases). The CDR3 length is 15 residues. The V gene's germline CDR1 is MNHEY and CDR2 SMNVEV (reference sequence). Trimming removed 2 bases from V and 8 bases from J, with 16 bases in between. The CDR3 protein is CASSLRGRDWDIQYF. CDR3 DNA: TGTGCCAGCAGTTTAAGGGGCAGGGATTGGGACATTCAGTACTTC.

This chain uses TRBV2 with TRBJ2-4; 11 positions match TRBD2. The CDR3 runs to 15 residues. V shed 6 bases, J shed 5 bases, and the junction held 6 bases outside the gene matches. From germline, CDR1 is SNHLY and CDR2 FYNNEI. The CDR3 region is CASRIMGLAENIQYF. CDR3 coding DNA: TGTGCCAGCAGAATAATGGGACTAGCGGAAAACATTCAGTACTTC.

The rearrangement links TRBV2 to TRBJ1-6; D is ambiguous. CDR3 length: 16 residues. Germline V gene data show CDR1 as SNHLY and CDR2 as FYNNEI. The ends were cut back, 3 bases at V and 0 bases at J, with 9 bases in the middle. For the CDR3, the DNA is TGTGCCAGCAGTGACCGTGGGAGCTCCTATAATTCACCCCTCCACTTT. Translation gives CASSDRGSSYNSPLHF. The full variable domain, completed using reference TRBV2 and TRBJ1-6, is EPEVTQTPSHQVTQMGQEVILRCVPISNHLYFYWYRQILGQKVEFLVSFYNNEISEKSEIFDDQFSVERPDGSNFTLKIRSTKLEDSAMYFCASSDRGSSYNSPLHFGNGTRLTVT.

The rearrangement joins TRBV4-3 to TRBJ2-6; TRBD1 matches at 11 bases. The J segment lost 8 bases and the V segment lost 4 bases, leaving 7 bases of the junction unmatched. CDR1 LGHNA and CDR2 YSLEER come from the germline V gene. CDR3 length: 16 amino acids. This CDR3 reads CASSLLGTGGTNVLTF. CDR3 bases: TGCGCCAGCAGCCTCCTAGGGACAGGGGGGACCAACGTCCTGACTTTC.

The rearrangement joins TRBV18 to TRBJ2-3, with D tentatively TRBD2 (6 bases). The germline V gene has CDR1 KGHSH and CDR2 LQKENI. The CDR3 is 14 residues long. V shed 6 bases and J shed 5 bases, with 15 bases lying between them. This CDR3 reads CASSESQGGDTQYF. The DNA for the CDR3 is TGTGCCAGCTCGGAGAGTCAGGGAGGAGATACGCAGTATTTT.

The gene calls are TRBV5-1 and TRBJ1-4, with TRBD1 matching 9 bases. Looked up from germline, CDR1 is SGHRS and CDR2 is YFSETQ. The CDR3 runs to 19 residues. V was clipped by 4 bases and J by 5 bases; unmatched bases: 18. The CDR3 DNA follows: TGCGCCAGCAGCGGTGGGATCCCGGGACAGGGAATCCTGAATGAAAAACTGTTTTTT. It yields the protein CASSGGIPGQGILNEKLFF.

DNA for the CDR3: TGTGCCAGCTCAAGCGGGACTAGCGGGGCCCCTGGTACGCAGTATTTT. Encoded protein: CASSSGTSGAPGTQYF. The rearrangement joins TRBV18 to TRBJ2-3; 13 nucleotides match TRBD2. The CDR3 length is 16 residues. V shed 5 bases, J shed 8 bases, and the junction held 10 bases outside the gene matches. CDR1 is KGHSH and CDR2 is LQKENI in the germline V gene.

The chain links TRBV19 to TRBJ1-4; D call uncertain. The germline CDR1 and CDR2 sequences are LNHDA and SQIVND (reference sequence). This CDR3 contains 13 residues. The V end was cut by 3 bases, the J end by 6 bases, with 8 bases between. DNA of the CDR3: TGTGCCAGTAGTATTGCGGGGTATGAAAAACTGTTTTTT. Translation: CASSIAGYEKLFF.

CDR3 nucleotide sequence: TGTGCCAGCAGTTTTACCGGGACTCCGCGGGAGCAGTACTTC. This encodes CASSFTGTPREQYF. This sequence joins TRBV27 and TRBJ2-7; D possibly corresponds to TRBD2 (6 bases). The V and J ends lost 3 bases and 7 bases respectively, with 16 bases between them. This CDR3 has 14 amino acids. Germline CDR1 is MNHEY and CDR2 is SMNVEV (reference sequence).

The chain combines TRBV27 with TRBJ1-2; D uncertain. The CDR3 extends over 16 amino acids. Trimming took off 1 base at V and 4 bases at J, with 16 bases between the two ends. CDR1 MNHEY and CDR2 SMNVEV come from the germline V gene (reference sequence). CDR3 sequence: CASSLFAGPGGYGYTF. The CDR3 bases are TGTGCCAGCAGTTTATTCGCAGGACCGGGAGGCTATGGCTACACCTTC.

The chain links TRBV27 to TRBJ1-2, with D possibly matching TRBD1 (6 bases). Germline-derived CDR1 and CDR2 are MNHEY and SMNVEV (reference sequence). This CDR3 has 14 amino acids. V gave up 6 bases and J gave up 4 bases, with 15 bases separating them. The CDR3 protein is CASRASGGTYGYTF. The CDR3 DNA sequence: TGTGCCAGCAGGGCCTCGGGGGGCACCTATGGCTACACCTTC.

V is TRBV25-1 and J is TRBJ2-3; TRBD1 aligns across 8 bases. Trimming cost V 4 bases and J 4 bases; bases outside gene matches: 1. Germline assignment: CDR1 MGHDK and CDR2 SYGVNS. The CDR3 is 13 amino acids. The CDR3 sequence is CASSVQGADTQYF. The CDR3 coding sequence is TGTGCCAGCAGTGTACAGGGGGCAGATACGCAGTATTTT.